A selection of T cell receptor beta chains follows, all from one sample in a study of T-cell memory formation after mild COVID-19. One entry per CDR3 protein results from TCRdb running MiXCR on the 5' RACE reads. In the table there are 170,000 or so distinct CDR3 sequences, about a fifth of which are singletons. The sample taken for sequencing was PBMCs or a T cell subset sorted from them (not recorded which). The receptors were gathered from an adult woman who had mild COVID-19 (a few samples of this study predate the infection). Cell type and time point are not known. Each CDR3 is given with its conserved first and last residue. A D gene is named only where the DNA matches it firmly. Clone size appears in some rows only: once, few, many, or a class for an expanded clone.

-	TRBV7-9	TRBD1	TRBJ1-1	TGTGCCAGCAGCTTAGCTCCAGGGGGGAACACTGAAGCTTTCTTT	CASSLAPGGNTEAFF
-	TRBV4-3	-	TRBJ1-6	TGCGCCAGCAGCCAAGAGAAGGGGCTCAGCTCCTATAATTCACCCCTCCACTTT	CASSQEKGLSSYNSPLHF
-	TRBV5-1	-	TRBJ2-7	TGCGCCAGCAGCTTGGTGGAGCGCGAGCAGTACTTC	CASSLVEREQYF
few	TRBV30	-	TRBJ2-1	TGTGCCTGGGCGGAGGGGGCGTTTGAGCAGTTCTTC	CAWAEGAFEQFF
-	TRBV18	-	TRBJ1-2	TGTGCCAGCTCACCGGATGACACAGGTTATGGCTACACCTTC	CASSPDDTGYGYTF
-	TRBV20-1	TRBD1	TRBJ2-7	TGCAGTGCTAGCCCCCCCAGGGGGCCTTACGAGCAGTACTTC	CSASPPRGPYEQYF
few	TRBV5-1	-	TRBJ1-2	TGCGCCAGCAGCCCGACAGCGGTCTCGTGGGGCTACACCTTC	CASSPTAVSWGYTF
-	TRBV20-1	-	TRBJ2-7	TGCAGTGCCAACGACAGGGACTACTCCTACGAGCAGTACTTC	CSANDRDYSYEQYF
few	TRBV7-6	TRBD2	TRBJ2-3	TGTGCCAGCAGCTTACCACACGGGGGGGCCCCGGGCACAGATACGCAGTATTTT	CASSLPHGGAPGTDTQYF
-	TRBV5-4	-	TRBJ2-3	TGTGCCAGCAGCTTCAGCACTAGATACACAGATACGCAGTATTTT	CASSFSTRYTDTQYF
-	TRBV7-7	-	TRBJ2-1	TGTGCTAGCAGCTCCTCCCGGGTCCTTTCCTACAATGAGCAGTTCTTC	CASSSSRVLSYNEQFF
-	TRBV12-3/TRBV12-4	-	TRBJ1-1	TGTGCCAGCTCCCCATTTGGGGGCGGGGAAGCTTTCTTT	CASSPFGGGEAFF
-	TRBV12-3/TRBV12-4	-	TRBJ2-7	TGTGCCAGCAGTTTGTACGAGCAGTACTTC	CASSLYEQYF
-	TRBV6-5	TRBD2	TRBJ2-2	TGTGCGGCGGGGGAGTCGAACACCGGGGAGCTGTTTTTT	CAAGESNTGELFF
many	TRBV3-1	-	TRBJ2-1	TGTGCCAGCAGCCTGGCCTTGGGCGCCTACAATGAGCAGTTCTTC	CASSLALGAYNEQFF
few	TRBV11-2	-	TRBJ2-7	TGTGCCAGCAGCTTACCGGACAAGACCTACGAGCAGTACTTC	CASSLPDKTYEQYF
many	TRBV5-1	TRBD2	TRBJ2-5	TGCGCCAGCAGCCCTTGGGAGGGATCTCAAGAGACCCAGTACTTC	CASSPWEGSQETQYF
-	TRBV4-2	TRBD2	TRBJ2-2	TGTGCCAGCAGCCAAGACAAACTAGCGGCGAACACCGGGGAGCTGTTTTTT	CASSQDKLAANTGELFF
few	TRBV24-1	-	TRBJ2-7	TGTGCCACCATTTCATCAACCAACGAGCAGTACTTC	CATISSTNEQYF
-	TRBV7-8	-	TRBJ1-5	TGTGCCAGCAGCTTATTATTCGGGGATAGCAATCAGCCCCAGCATTTT	CASSLLFGDSNQPQHF
-	TRBV9	-	TRBJ1-6	TGTGCCAGCAGCCCCGGTAGCTCCTATAATTCACCCCTCCACTTT	CASSPGSSYNSPLHF
-	TRBV4-1	-	TRBJ2-7	TGCGCCAGCAGATCCGGACAGGAGCAGTACTTC	CASRSGQEQYF
few	TRBV7-2	-	TRBJ2-6	TGTGCCAGCAGCTTACTGTCGGGGGCCGGGGCCAACGTCCTGACTTTC	CASSLLSGAGANVLTF
-	TRBV24-1	-	TRBJ2-3	TGTGCCACCAGTGATGTCTTTAGCGGAAGAGGGGGGACAGATACGCAGTATTTT	CATSDVFSGRGGTDTQYF
many	TRBV7-9	TRBD1	TRBJ2-7	TGTGCCAGCAGCTCAGGACAGGGTGGCGACGAGCAGTACTTC	CASSSGQGGDEQYF
-	TRBV5-1	TRBD2	TRBJ2-5	TGCGCCAGCAGCGGGACTAGCGGGAACCAAGAGACCCAGTACTTC	CASSGTSGNQETQYF
few	TRBV12-3/TRBV12-4	-	TRBJ1-1	TGTGCCAGCAGCCACAGGTTGGGAGACACTGAAGCTTTCTTT	CASSHRLGDTEAFF
-	TRBV12-3/TRBV12-4	TRBD1	TRBJ2-5	TGTGCCAGCACCCAAAGGGGACAGGGAATAGAGACCCAGTACTTC	CASTQRGQGIETQYF
-	TRBV6-6	-	TRBJ1-1	TGTGCCATTCAGGGGTTCTCTGAAGCTTTCTTT	CAIQGFSEAFF
-	TRBV5-6	-	TRBJ2-7	TGTGCCAGCACTCTCCGGGTAGGCGAGCAGTACTTC	CASTLRVGEQYF
few	TRBV12-3/TRBV12-4	TRBD2	TRBJ2-1	TGTGCCAGCAGTTCTGGACTAGCGGGGGGCAACAATGAGCAGTTCTTC	CASSSGLAGGNNEQFF
-	TRBV6-5	-	TRBJ1-3	TGTGCCAGCAGTTACTCGAGCGCAGTTACGAGCTCTGGAAACACCATATATTTT	CASSYSSAVTSSGNTIYF
few	TRBV6-4	TRBD1	TRBJ2-3	TGTGCCAGCAGTCTAGGACAGGGGGCGACGGATACGCAGTATTTT	CASSLGQGATDTQYF
-	TRBV7-9	-	TRBJ1-4	TGTGCCAGCAGCTTATCGGCGACGGTTAATGAAAAACTGTTTTTT	CASSLSATVNEKLFF
few	TRBV24-1	-	TRBJ1-5	TGTGCCACCAGTGATTTGGGGGAAAATCAGCCCCAGCATTTT	CATSDLGENQPQHF
-	TRBV20-1	-	TRBJ2-1	TGCAGTGCTAGGGGAAACGTGGGGTACAATGAGCAGTTCTTC	CSARGNVGYNEQFF
-	TRBV12-3/TRBV12-4	-	TRBJ2-3	TGTGCCATCACCCCCGGGACAGATACGCAGTATTTT	CAITPGTDTQYF
few	TRBV7-3	TRBD2	TRBJ2-1	TGTGCCAGCAGCTTACCCTCGCTAGCGGGAGGGCCGATGGGTGAGCAGTTCTTC	CASSLPSLAGGPMGEQFF
-	TRBV4-3	-	TRBJ2-1	TGCGCCAGCAGCCAAGATCTCGGACAGCCATACAATGAGCAGTTCTTC	CASSQDLGQPYNEQFF
-	TRBV5-6	TRBD1	TRBJ1-2	TGTGCCAGCAGCTTGGGGGACAGGGTAGACAGTGGCTACACCTTC	CASSLGDRVDSGYTF